This T cell receptor beta chain was documented in a study of response to subunit inactivated influenza vaccine. This clonotype has more than one count but fewer than ten. Antigen unknown. Overall study results and limits: Few additional T cells are recruited per seasonal influenza vaccination, authors suggested.

TCRdb ran MiXCR on the RT-PCR reads and lists one entry per CDR3 protein. The sample shows under 950,000 distinct CDR3 sequences, 20% to 25% of them seen only once. Trimming stripped 1 base from V and 4 bases from J, with 8 bases between. The CDR3 sequence is 15 residues long. CDR1 and CDR2 from the germline V gene are MNHNS and SASEGT. Sample: PBMCs from blood, taken 5 days after vaccination. The clonotype was recovered from a man in his forties or fifties who received an inactivated influenza vaccine. The rearrangement joins TRBV6-1 to TRBJ1-6, with a possible D match to TRBD1 (5 bases). The CDR3 nucleotides are TGTGCCAGCAGTGAAGAAGCAGGGTATAATTCACCCCTCCACTTT. This gives the protein CASSEEAGYNSPLHF.